This entry lists 26 T cell receptor beta chains sequenced from one sample in a study of molecular identifiers for immune sequencing clone quantification. Each CDR3 protein is one row after TCRdb ran MiXCR on the PCR reads. In the table there are around 480,000 distinct CDR3 sequences, roughly 23% of which are singletons. Sequenced input: naive CD8+ T cells from blood, with Jurkat cell RNA spiked in. Subset of the sample: FACS-sorted CD8+CD4-CCR7+CD45RA+ naive T cells. These receptors were obtained from a human donor in good health. Some libraries in this study had Jurkat cell RNA spiked in.

A remark on this clonotype: With a much larger clone just one base away, this may be a read error. The chain recombines TRBV14 with TRBJ2-7; a weak D match, TRBD2 (6 bases). Germline CDR1 is SGHDN and CDR2 is FVKESK. With 2 bases removed from V and 9 bases from J, the gap between germline ends came to 23 bases. The CDR3 loop spans 16 amino acids. The CDR3 sequence is CASSQLESSAFLGQYF. The DNA of the CDR3 is TGTGCCAGCAGCCAATTGGAATCTAGCGCTTTTCTGGGGCAGTACTTC. Variable domain in full (rest from reference TRBV14 and TRBJ2-7): EAGVTQFPSHSVIEKGQTVTLRCDPISGHDNLYWYRRVMGKEIKFLLHFVKESKQDESGMPNNRFLAERTGGTYSTLKVQPAELEDSGVYFCASSQLESSAFLGQYFGPGTRLTVT.

Notes on this clonotype: Given a much more abundant clone one base away, this may be a read error. This chain joins TRBV7-9 and TRBJ1-1; D perhaps matches TRBD1 (5 bases). CDR1 is SEHNR, CDR2 FQNEAQ, per germline (reference sequence). The CDR3 loop spans 14 amino acids. DNA of the CDR3: TGTGCCAGCACCGCTGGACAACCGAACACTGTAGCTTTCTTT. This codes for CASTAGQPNTVAFF.

This clonotype was observed at least ten times. The V gene is TRBV6-5, the J gene TRBJ2-3; D gene uncertain. The CDR3 contains 12 residues. Trimming stripped 6 bases from V and 2 bases from J, with 6 bases between. Germline CDR1 is MNHEY and CDR2 is SVGAGI. The CDR3 protein is CASRPSTDTQYF. The CDR3 DNA is TGTGCCAGCAGGCCGTCCACAGATACGCAGTATTTT.

This clonotype was observed at least ten times. The V gene is TRBV30, the J gene TRBJ2-7; tentative D call: TRBD1 (6 bases). Trimming stripped 0 bases from V and 5 bases from J, with 14 bases between. CDR3 length: 14 amino acids. Germline lookup yields CDR1 GTSNPN and CDR2 SVGIG (reference sequence). The CDR3 loop is CAWSVSPSGDEQYF. The CDR3 region has the DNA TGTGCCTGGAGTGTCTCCCCCTCAGGGGACGAGCAGTACTTC.

This clonotype was recorded at least ten times. The chain couples TRBV6-5 to TRBJ2-5; 9 bases match TRBD1. The V segment lost 6 bases and the J segment 4 bases; nucleotides outside the gene matches: 3. The CDR3 spans 13 residues. Germline V gene lookup returns CDR1 MNHEY and CDR2 SVGAGI. The CDR3 reads CASRTGGRETQYF. The CDR3 DNA is TGTGCCAGCAGAACAGGGGGCAGAGAGACCCAGTACTTC.

This clonotype appeared many times. The chain employs TRBV30 and TRBJ2-7, with 8 bases fitting TRBD1. CDR3 length: 14 amino acids. The V segment lost 0 bases and the J segment 7 bases; nucleotides outside the gene matches: 8. Per germline, CDR1 GTSNPN and CDR2 SVGIG (reference sequence). As DNA, the CDR3 is TGTGCCTGGAGTGTACGCAGGGGGCGATGGGAGCAGTACTTC. It yields the protein CAWSVRRGRWEQYF.

V gene TRBV1 combines with J gene TRBJ2-4; the D call TRBD1 from the table was never checked on the DNA. TRBV1 is described as a pseudogene. There are 17 residues in the CDR3. CDR3 sequence (DNA): TGCACCAGCAGCCACCCCCCGACCGGGACAGGGGGTCCCATTCAGTACTTC. It codes for CTSSHPPTGTGGPIQYF.

This clonotype was recorded many times. This sequence joins TRBV12-3 or TRBV12-4 and TRBJ2-7, with TRBD2 identical over 8 bases. CDR3 length equals 14 residues. After removal of 6 bases from V and 0 bases from J, the junction contained 4 bases not matched to a gene. The CDR3 DNA follows: TGTGCCAGCAGCCCCCGGGGGGGCTCCTACGAGCAGTACTTC. Amino acids: CASSPRGGSYEQYF.

This clonotype was seen many times. The chain is built from TRBV7-9 and TRBJ2-7, with 8 bases lining up with TRBD1. The CDR3 has 14 residues. The germline V gene has CDR1 SEHNR and CDR2 FQNEAQ (reference sequence). V was clipped by 3 bases and J by 3 bases; unmatched bases: 4. The CDR3 coding sequence is TGTGCCAGCAGCTTGGCCGGGACAGGCTACGAGCAGTACTTC. As protein: CASSLAGTGYEQYF.

This clonotype was detected many times. The rearrangement joins TRBV4-1 to TRBJ2-3; TRBD2 matches at 7 bases. This CDR3 comprises 17 residues. V dropped 4 bases and J dropped 2; count of bases not matched to a gene: 12. Germline CDR1 and CDR2: MGHRA and YSYEKL. The CDR3 here is CASSLGVGGELTDTQYF. CDR3 DNA sequence: TGCGCCAGCAGCCTGGGGGTGGGAGGGGAACTCACAGATACGCAGTATTTT.

This clonotype was seen a handful of times. V gene TRBV2 combines with J gene TRBJ2-7, with 13 bases lining up with TRBD2. The V gene end was trimmed by 6 bases and the J gene end by 0 bases; junction bases not matched to a gene: 5. Germline V CDR1 and CDR2: SNHLY, FYNNEI. This CDR3 contains 16 residues. CDR3 in amino acids: CASRERTSGSSYEQYF. The DNA of the CDR3 is TGTGCCAGCAGAGAGAGGACTAGCGGGAGCTCCTACGAGCAGTACTTC.

This clonotype was observed a few times. Likely a read error: the CDR3 ends without its conserved phenylalanine or tryptophan. The chain joins TRBV2 to TRBJ2-7; D unresolved. Germline V gives CDR1 SNHLY, CDR2 FYNNEI. Trimming stripped 0 bases from V and 0 bases from J, with 12 bases between. The CDR3 runs 16 residues. The CDR3 spells CASSEASLGSSYEQYL. DNA of the CDR3: TGTGCCAGCAGTGAAGCGTCTCTGGGGTCCTCCTACGAGCAGTACCTC.

This clonotype was seen ten or more times. V gene TRBV24-1 combines with J gene TRBJ2-7; D might be TRBD1 or TRBD2, each matching 5 bases. The V and J ends lost 3 bases and 5 bases respectively, with 13 bases between them. This CDR3 is 14 amino acids long. CDR1 is KGHDR, CDR2 SFDVKD, per germline. CDR3 loop: CATSDNSRGDEQYF. The CDR3 nucleotides read TGTGCCACCAGTGATAACAGCCGGGGCGACGAGCAGTACTTC.

This clonotype has a handful of counts. J is TRBJ2-3 and V is TRBV24-1; D is undetermined. Germline V gene lookup returns CDR1 KGHDR and CDR2 SFDVKD. The CDR3 totals 14 residues. The ends were cut back, 0 bases at V and 0 bases at J, with 3 bases in the middle. CDR3 sequence: CATSDLSSTDTQYF. CDR3 nucleotide sequence: TGTGCCACCAGTGATTTGTCAAGCACAGATACGCAGTATTTT.

J is TRBJ2-7 and V is TRBV28, with TRBD1 matching 7 bases. This CDR3 is built from 14 residues. V dropped 4 bases and J dropped 3; count of bases not matched to a gene: 6. The germline gives CDR1 MDHEN, CDR2 SYDVKM. This CDR3 is CASSSGTVNYEQYF. For the CDR3, the DNA is TGTGCCAGCAGTTCCGGGACAGTAAACTACGAGCAGTACTTC. Variable domain in full (rest from reference TRBV28 and TRBJ2-7): DVKVTQSSRYLVKRTGEKVFLECVQDMDHENMFWYRQDPGLGLRLIYFSYDVKMKEKGDIPEGYSVSREKKERFSLILESASTNQTSMYLCASSSGTVNYEQYFGPGTRLTVT.

CDR3 loop: CASSQDGRTLGNTIYF. CDR3 DNA sequence: TGCGCCAGCAGCCAAGACGGCAGGACATTAGGAAACACCATATATTTT. The chain is built from TRBV4-3 and TRBJ1-3, with a tentative D call TRBD1 (5 bases). Germline V gives CDR1 LGHNA, CDR2 YSLEER. This CDR3 is built from 16 residues. V lost 0 bases and J lost 4, with 13 bases in between.

This clonotype was observed at least ten times. This chain uses TRBV20-1 with TRBJ1-1; 9 bases fit TRBD1. Germline lookup yields CDR1 DFQATT and CDR2 SNEGSKA (reference sequence). This CDR3 contains 16 residues. The ends lost 2 bases at V and 6 bases at J; junction bases unmatched: 13. CDR3 region: CSARLVDRGPKAEAFF. CDR3 in DNA: TGCAGTGCTAGATTGGTGGACAGGGGACCTAAGGCTGAAGCTTTCTTT.

This chain links TRBV30 with TRBJ2-1; TRBD2 is a possible D gene (5 bases). V was trimmed by 0 bases and J by 3 bases, leaving 12 bases between them. The CDR3 is 15 residues long. The germline V gene has CDR1 GTSNPN and CDR2 SVGIG (reference sequence). CDR3 sequence (DNA): TGTGCCTGGAGTGTACGACCCGAGGGCTACAATGAGCAGTTCTTC. Translating it yields CAWSVRPEGYNEQFF.

Turning to this clonotype: Mismatch with germline at one junction end may stem from a read error. The V gene is TRBV30, the J gene TRBJ2-5; the D is unclear. Germline values: CDR1 GTSNPN, CDR2 SVGIG (reference sequence). The CDR3 length is 17 residues. As DNA, the CDR3 is TGTGCCTGTACCGCCTGGACCTCATCTGGGCCAGAAGAGACCCAGCACTTC. It translates to CACTAWTSSGPEETQHF.

This sequence joins TRBV14 and TRBJ2-3; 13 bases line up with TRBD2. Germline V gene data show CDR1 as SGHDN and CDR2 as FVKESK. Germline trimming cut 0 bases from V and 1 base from J; bases unmatched to any gene: 10. The CDR3 is made up of 20 amino acids. CDR3 sequence reads: CASSQDQRTSGRGGTDTQYF. The CDR3 DNA follows: TGTGCCAGCAGCCAAGATCAACGTACTAGCGGGAGGGGTGGCACAGATACGCAGTATTTT.

This clonotype was counted a single time. One end of the junction is discordant with germline, which a read error may explain. V gene TRBV5-5 combines with J gene TRBJ2-1; 7 bases fit TRBD1. CDR3 length: 16 residues. CDR1 is SGHKS and CDR2 is YYEKEE in the germline V gene (reference sequence). The CDR3 DNA follows: TGTGCCAGCAGCTCCGTGACAGGGCCCATGATCGTTGAGCAGCTCTTC. As protein: CASSSVTGPMIVEQLF.

This rearrangement joins TRBV6-5 to TRBJ2-7, with a weak D call TRBD1 (6 bases). Trimming took off 2 bases at V and 2 bases at J, with 10 bases between the two ends. The CDR3 is made up of 14 amino acids. Germline V gene lookup returns CDR1 MNHEY and CDR2 SVGAGI. CDR3 bases: TGTGCCAGCAGTTACCCGGACAGAACCTACGAGCAGTACTTC. Translation: CASSYPDRTYEQYF.

This clonotype was found many times. V usage is TRBV5-6 and J usage is TRBJ1-2, with a tentative D call TRBD1 (6 bases). The germline CDR1 and CDR2 sequences are SGHDT and YYEEEE. Trimming shortened V by 6 bases and J by 3 bases, and 12 bases separated the two germline ends. CDR3 size: 13 residues. This CDR3 reads CASNPWGHYGYTF. For the CDR3, the DNA is TGTGCCAGCAATCCGTGGGGGCACTATGGCTACACCTTC.

This clonotype was counted many times. The V and J genes are TRBV29-1 and TRBJ2-7; D possibly matches TRBD1 or TRBD2 (5 bases each). The CDR3 consists of 12 residues. Per germline, CDR1 SQVTM and CDR2 ANQGSEA. Trimming left V 2 bases short and J 7 bases short, with 12 bases between. Written as DNA, the CDR3 is TGCAGCGTTGAACCCCCTGGGGGTGAGCAGTACTTC. Its protein is CSVEPPGGEQYF.

This clonotype was observed a few times. The chain links TRBV6-5 to TRBJ2-7; no clear D gene. V was shortened by 0 bases and J by 2 bases, with 11 bases between the two germline ends. The CDR3 loop spans 15 amino acids. Germline V gene lookup returns CDR1 MNHEY and CDR2 SVGAGI. CDR3 loop: CASSYSFGMTYEQYF. In DNA, the CDR3 is TGTGCCAGCAGTTACTCGTTCGGAATGACCTACGAGCAGTACTTC.

V gene TRBV21-1 combines with J gene TRBJ2-3; the D call of TRBD1 is as the table states it, not checked on the DNA. TRBV21-1 is designated a pseudogene. This CDR3 contains 15 residues. CDR3 bases: TGTGCCAGCAGCAATGGTGACAGGGGCACAGATACGCAGTATTTT. Encoded protein: CASSNGDRGTDTQYF.